Shown below are 30 T cell receptor beta chains from a single sample sequenced in a study of shared clonotypes between healthy human individuals. Profiled with immunoSEQ multiplex PCR; TCRdb holds only in-frame clones, not every one. The sample contains about 2 million clones, about 95% of which appear only once. Sequences were obtained from naive CD4+ T cells sorted from blood. Subset denoted: CD45RA+ positively selected. The receptors derive from a man between 18 and 35 years old in good health.

This clone came up once. The rearrangement uses TRBV10-3 and TRBJ1-5; D is uncertain. The germline gives CDR1 ENHRY, CDR2 SYGVKD. The germline V and J ends were trimmed by 0 bases and 7 bases, with 13 bases remaining between them. This CDR3 comprises 15 residues. CDR3 residues: CAISESEGLGQPQHF. The CDR3 DNA follows: TGTGCCATCAGTGAGTCGGAGGGTCTCGGGCAGCCCCAGCATTTT.

V gene TRBV7-6 combines with J gene TRBJ2-7, with TRBD2 as a possible D gene (6 bases). Trimming removed 0 bases from V and 0 bases from J, with 9 bases in between. The CDR3 contains 15 residues. From germline, CDR1 is SGHVS and CDR2 FNYEAQ. This chain's CDR3 is CASSLAAGPSYEQYF. Here the CDR3 DNA reads TGTGCCAGCAGCTTAGCGGCGGGACCCTCCTACGAGCAGTACTTC.

Concerning this clone: A much larger clone lies a single base off, so this may be a read error. Other DNA sequences in this specimen translate into the identical CDR3. The chain links TRBV29-1 to TRBJ2-7, with a tentative D call TRBD2 (6 bases). Germline assignment: CDR1 SQVTM and CDR2 ANQGSEA. V was clipped by 6 bases and J by 2 bases, with 11 bases between them. The CDR3 length is 12 residues. This CDR3 is CSVRGSTYEQYF. In DNA form, the CDR3 reads TGCAGCGTCCGGGGGAGTACCTACGAGCAGTACTTC.

About this clone itself: Within the sample, other DNA sequences also encode this same CDR3. V is TRBV2 and J is TRBJ1-1; maybe TRBD1 (6 bases). Trimming took 1 base from V and 8 from J, leaving 11 bases between them. There are 13 residues in the CDR3. Germline V gives CDR1 SNHLY, CDR2 FYNNEI. The CDR3 nucleotides are TGTGCCAGCAGTGAAGAAGGCGGGACAGAAGCTTTCTTT. Its protein product is CASSEEGGTEAFF.

The V call is TRBV10-3, the J call TRBJ2-5; no definite D call. The length of the CDR3 is 9 residues. CDR1 is ENHRY, CDR2 SYGVKD, per germline. Trimming shortened V by 11 bases and J by 4 bases, and 5 bases separated the two germline ends. The DNA for the CDR3 is TGTGCCCCCCCAGAGACCCAGTACTTC. This gives the protein CAPPETQYF.

The J gene is TRBJ2-1, the V gene TRBV30, with D possibly being TRBD2 (5 bases). The CDR3 is 17 amino acids. V was cut by 2 bases and J by 0 bases, with 17 bases left in between. Germline loops: CDR1 GTSNPN, CDR2 SVGIG (reference sequence). The CDR3 bases are TGTGCCTGGAGTATTCCCTGGCTTGGAGGCTCCTACAATGAGCAGTTCTTC. Protein product: CAWSIPWLGGSYNEQFF.

V usage is TRBV5-1 and J usage is TRBJ2-5; 8 bases are a match to TRBD2. The J segment lost 1 base and the V segment lost 4 bases, leaving 9 bases of the junction unmatched. The CDR3 contains 16 residues. Germline CDR1 and CDR2: SGHRS and YFSETQ. In DNA form, the CDR3 reads TGCGCCAGCAGCCCCCAGAGCGGGAGCGGCCAAGAGACCCAGTACTTC. Its translation: CASSPQSGSGQETQYF. Combining the CDR3 with reference TRBV5-1 and TRBJ2-5 gives the whole variable domain KAGVTQTPRYLIKTRGQQVTLSCSPISGHRSVSWYQQTPGQGLQFLFEYFSETQRNKGNFPGRFSGRQFSNSRSEMNVSTLELGDSALYLCASSPQSGSGQETQYFGPGTRLLVL.

The chain carries TRBV4-1 and TRBJ1-4, with D possibly TRBD1 on 5 matching bases. V was pared by 2 bases and J by 6 bases, with 10 bases between. This CDR3 comprises 14 residues. Germline V gene data show CDR1 as MGHRA and CDR2 as YSYEKL. This CDR3 is CASSQLTADEKLFF. The CDR3, as DNA: TGCGCCAGCAGCCAATTGACAGCCGATGAAAAACTGTTTTTT.

The chain carries TRBV28 and TRBJ1-1; D is unresolved. There are 12 residues in the CDR3. Trimming shortened V by 6 bases and J by 5 bases, and 10 bases separated the two germline ends. Germline V gene data show CDR1 as MDHEN and CDR2 as SYDVKM. The CDR3 is CASRLERTEAFF. CDR3 sequence (DNA): TGTGCCAGCAGATTGGAGAGGACTGAAGCTTTCTTT.

The CDR3 DNA reads TGCGCCAGCAGCTTTATGAGCACAGATACGCAGTATTTT. This encodes CASSFMSTDTQYF. The rearrangement links TRBV5-1 to TRBJ2-3; D unclear. Trimming took off 2 bases at V and 0 bases at J, with 4 bases between the two ends. CDR1 SGHRS and CDR2 YFSETQ come from the germline V gene. The length of the CDR3 is 13 residues.

The rearrangement joins TRBV5-1 to TRBJ2-2; the D gene could be TRBD1 or TRBD2 (6 bases each). CDR1 is SGHRS, CDR2 YFSETQ, per germline. The CDR3 is 15 amino acids. Trimming cost V 6 bases and J 5 bases, with 17 bases left between them. CDR3 sequence: CASTRGPHSTGELFF. The DNA for the CDR3 is TGCGCCAGCACTCGGGGGCCCCACTCGACCGGGGAGCTGTTTTTT.

The CDR3 nucleotides read TGTGCCAGCAGCTTCCAGATTTACGAGCAGTACTTC. The encoded protein is CASSFQIYEQYF. The rearrangement joins TRBV5-6 to TRBJ2-7; D not resolved. CDR1 is SGHDT, CDR2 YYEEEE, per germline. V lost 2 bases and J lost 4, with 7 bases in between. This CDR3 contains 12 residues.

The gene calls are TRBV7-9 and TRBJ1-1; 10 bases line up with TRBD1. CDR1 and CDR2 (germline): SEHNR, FQNEAQ (reference sequence). This CDR3 has 15 residues. V lost 5 bases to trimming and J lost 3 bases; unmatched junction nucleotides: 6. The CDR3 loop is CASSTGQGSYTEAFF. CDR3 coding DNA: TGTGCCAGCAGCACGGGACAGGGGAGCTACACTGAAGCTTTCTTT.

This clone was counted a few times. This chain joins TRBV30 and TRBJ2-5; possible D gene TRBD1, 5 bases. V was pared by 2 bases and J by 3 bases, with 10 bases between. The CDR3 contains 13 residues. Germline V gene data show CDR1 as GTSNPN and CDR2 as SVGIG (reference sequence). As DNA, the CDR3 is TGTGCCTGGAGTCTCCAGGGTAAAGAGACCCAGTACTTC. Translated: CAWSLQGKETQYF.

The chain uses TRBV30 and TRBJ1-3; D unresolved. Germline values: CDR1 GTSNPN, CDR2 SVGIG (reference sequence). This CDR3 contains 13 residues. The germline V and J ends were trimmed by 5 bases and 1 base, with 9 bases remaining between them. The CDR3 loop is CAWGKRSGNTIYF. The CDR3 DNA reads TGTGCCTGGGGTAAGAGGTCTGGAAACACCATATATTTT.

Turning to this clone: A read error may produce the germline difference seen at one junction end. This sequence joins TRBV20-1 and TRBJ2-1; 9 bases fit TRBD2. CDR1 and CDR2 (germline): DFQATT, SNEGSKA (reference sequence). The CDR3 extends over 11 amino acids. CDR3 region: CSARIQREEVF. The CDR3 coding sequence is TGCAGTGCTAGGATTCAGCGGGAGGAGGTCTTC.

This clone was detected once. The same CDR3 can be traced to other DNA sequences in this sample. The J gene is TRBJ1-5, the V gene TRBV19, with D unresolved. This CDR3 has 14 amino acids. V was pared by 3 bases and J by 1 base, with 7 bases between. Germline-derived CDR1 and CDR2 are LNHDA and SQIVND (reference sequence). Here the CDR3 DNA reads TGTGCCAGTAGTATTGCGGGGAGCAATCAGCCCCAGCATTTT. Protein sequence: CASSIAGSNQPQHF.

The genes are TRBV7-2 and TRBJ2-3, with a weak D call TRBD2 (5 bases). This CDR3 has 14 residues. Germline CDR1 reads SGHTA; CDR2 reads FQGNSA. Between the trimmed V and J ends, which lost 5 bases and 2 bases, there was a span of 11 bases. The CDR3, as DNA: TGTGCCAGCAGCCCCAGCGGTTTCACAGATACGCAGTATTTT. This gives the protein CASSPSGFTDTQYF.

The chain carries TRBV7-5 and TRBJ2-7; the table assigns TRBD1, which was not confirmed against the DNA. TRBV7-5 is recorded as a pseudogene. This CDR3 spans 16 amino acids. The CDR3 spells CARSPLPGQAPYEQYF. The CDR3 nucleotides read TGTGCCAGAAGCCCGCTTCCGGGACAGGCGCCCTACGAGCAGTACTTC.

This chain uses TRBV25-1 with TRBJ2-7; D assignment may be TRBD1 or TRBD2 (5 bases each). This CDR3 has 13 residues. CDR1 is MGHDK, CDR2 SYGVNS, per germline. The ends were cut back, 4 bases at V and 6 bases at J, with 13 bases in the middle. CDR3 residues: CASSARGGGEQYF. CDR3 nucleotide sequence: TGTGCCAGCAGTGCCCGAGGTGGGGGCGAGCAGTACTTC.

This clone has only one observation. The rearrangement links TRBV10-3 to TRBJ1-1; 7 bases are a match to TRBD1. J was trimmed by 0 bases and V by 3 bases; bases with no gene match: 7. The CDR3 runs 16 residues. The germline gives CDR1 ENHRY, CDR2 SYGVKD. CDR3 sequence (DNA): TGTGCCATCAGTGAAGCCGGACAGGAAATGAACACTGAAGCTTTCTTT. Protein sequence: CAISEAGQEMNTEAFF.

This chain connects TRBV6-5 to TRBJ2-3; 10 bases are a match to TRBD2. Germline loops: CDR1 MNHEY, CDR2 SVGAGI. The CDR3 has 16 amino acids. With 3 bases clipped from V and 6 bases from J, the junction kept 9 bases outside the gene matches. As DNA, the CDR3 is TGTGCCAGCAGTTATTGGTCTAGCGGGAGCGGGGATACGCAGTATTTT. The encoded protein is CASSYWSSGSGDTQYF.

This clone was counted a single time. V usage is TRBV7-3 and J usage is TRBJ2-1, with 9 bases that match TRBD1. J gave up 5 bases and V 5 bases, and 4 bases lay outside the gene matches. CDR1 is SGHTA, CDR2 FQGTGA, per germline. The CDR3 is 14 amino acids. For the CDR3, the DNA is TGTGCCAGCAGCCCGGACAGGGGCGACAATGAGCAGTTCTTC. The encoded protein is CASSPDRGDNEQFF.

The chain joins TRBV4-1 to TRBJ2-7, with 9 bases aligning to TRBD2. CDR1 MGHRA and CDR2 YSYEKL come from the germline V gene. The CDR3 is made up of 15 amino acids. The V gene end was trimmed by 4 bases and the J gene end by 4 bases; junction bases not matched to a gene: 8. The CDR3 protein is CASSPFSGSGYEQYF. In nucleotides, the CDR3 is TGCGCCAGCAGCCCCTTTAGCGGGAGTGGATACGAGCAGTACTTC.

The rearrangement uses TRBV7-9 and TRBJ2-3; the match to TRBD2 covers 11 bases. V gave up 4 bases and J gave up 8 bases; unmatched junction bases: 8. Germline values: CDR1 SEHNR, CDR2 FQNEAQ (reference sequence). CDR3 size: 15 residues. The CDR3 DNA reads TGTGCCAGCAGCTCCGTAGCGGGGGGGACGGTTACGCAGTATTTT. Encoded protein: CASSSVAGGTVTQYF.

J is TRBJ2-7 and V is TRBV27; D is possibly TRBD2 (5 bases). V was pared by 6 bases and J by 4 bases, with 10 bases between. Germline V lookup: CDR1 MNHEY, CDR2 SMNVEV (reference sequence). The length of the CDR3 is 12 residues. Here the CDR3 DNA reads TGTGCCAGCAGCAAAACGGGATACGAGCAGTACTTC. This sequence encodes CASSKTGYEQYF.

The CDR3 DNA reads as TGTGCCAGCAGTTTTGGGGGGGACTACGAGCAGTACTTC. As protein: CASSFGGDYEQYF. The chain has TRBV6-6 and TRBJ2-7; TRBD2 matches at 7 bases. This CDR3 contains 13 residues. Germline assignment: CDR1 MNHNY and CDR2 SVGAGI (reference sequence). Trimming at V came to 4 bases and at J to 3 bases, leaving 3 bases not matched to a gene.

The chain has TRBV5-6 and TRBJ1-3; TRBD1 matches at 10 bases. The CDR3 loop spans 14 amino acids. Germline CDR1 SGHDT, CDR2 YYEEEE. The J segment lost 9 bases and the V segment lost 3 bases, leaving 6 bases of the junction unmatched. The chain's CDR3 is CASSWRDRGGTIYF. Here the CDR3 DNA reads TGTGCCAGCAGCTGGAGGGACAGGGGAGGCACCATATATTTT.

As to this clone: The sample contains more than one DNA sequence encoding this CDR3. The V and J genes are TRBV18 and TRBJ1-2; D is ambiguous. The V end was cut by 6 bases, the J end by 8 bases, with 13 bases between. This CDR3 has 12 residues. Germline-derived CDR1 and CDR2 are KGHSH and LQKENI. CDR3 nucleotide sequence: TGTGCCAGCTCCCCCCCCGGGAAAGGCTACACCTTC. Translation: CASSPPGKGYTF.

The V call is TRBV7-9, the J call TRBJ1-6, with 9 bases matching TRBD1. Germline V lookup: CDR1 SEHNR, CDR2 FQNEAQ (reference sequence). V lost 5 bases and J lost 13; bases outside the gene matches: 6. The CDR3 spans 13 residues. CDR3 DNA: TGTGCCAGCAGCGATGGACAGGGGCGTCCCCTCCACTTT. Translating gives CASSDGQGRPLHF. The whole variable domain, filled in from reference TRBV7-9 and TRBJ1-6, reads DTGVSQNPRHKITKRGQNVTFRCDPISEHNRLYWYRQTLGQGPEFLTYFQNEAQLEKSRLLSDRFSAERPKGSFSTLEIQRTEQGDSAMYLCASSDGQGRPLHFGNGTRLTVT.